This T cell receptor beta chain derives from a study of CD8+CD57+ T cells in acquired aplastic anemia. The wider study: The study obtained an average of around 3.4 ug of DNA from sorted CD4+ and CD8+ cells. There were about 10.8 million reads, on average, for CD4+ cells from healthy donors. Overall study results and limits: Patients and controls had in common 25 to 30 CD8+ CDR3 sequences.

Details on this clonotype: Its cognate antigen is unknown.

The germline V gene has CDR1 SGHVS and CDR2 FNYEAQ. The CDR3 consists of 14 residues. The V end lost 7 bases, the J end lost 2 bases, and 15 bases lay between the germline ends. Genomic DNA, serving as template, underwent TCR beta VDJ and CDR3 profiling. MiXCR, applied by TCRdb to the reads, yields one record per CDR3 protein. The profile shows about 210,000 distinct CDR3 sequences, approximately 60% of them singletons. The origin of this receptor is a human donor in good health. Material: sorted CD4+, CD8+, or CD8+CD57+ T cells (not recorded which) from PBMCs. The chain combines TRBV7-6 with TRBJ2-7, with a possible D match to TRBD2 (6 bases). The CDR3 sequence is CASTITPGAYEQYF. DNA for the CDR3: TGTGCCAGCACCATCACCCCGGGAGCCTACGAGCAGTACTTC.